These 19 T cell receptor beta chains originate from one sample sequenced in a study of response to subunit inactivated influenza vaccine. TCRdb re-called the RT-PCR reads with MiXCR, one entry per CDR3 protein. The sample includes about 540,000 distinct CDR3 sequences, around 25% of them seen just once. These same data were also listed under a study on T cells expressing NK-cell markers. That paper states: Libraries used 5'RACE template switching adding universal primer site and UMIs.

Sequencing used CD4+ T cells sorted from PBMCs, obtained approximately 12 days after vaccination. These receptors were collected from a man aged 50 to 59 who received an inactivated influenza vaccine.

In its sample, this clonotype was seen a few times. The chain carries TRBV7-2 and TRBJ2-1; D ambiguous. Per germline, CDR1 SGHTA and CDR2 FQGNSA. V lost 3 bases to trimming and J lost 12 bases, with 15 bases between them. The CDR3 extends over 13 amino acids. CDR3 nucleotides: TGTGCCAGCAGCTTTGGGTCCCAGCCAAGGCAGTTCTTC. Its translation: CASSFGSQPRQFF.

This clonotype was seen at least ten times. V gene TRBV24-1 combines with J gene TRBJ2-1; D unresolved. V was trimmed by 2 bases and J by 7 bases, leaving 11 bases between them. The CDR3 totals 14 residues. Germline V lookup: CDR1 KGHDR, CDR2 SFDVKD. DNA for the CDR3: TGTGCCACCAGTGATTCCCGGGCCGGTAATGAGCAGTTCTTC. Encoded protein: CATSDSRAGNEQFF.

The chain employs TRBV6-1 and TRBJ2-1; TRBD1 matches at 9 bases. Germline trimming cut 0 bases from V and 7 bases from J; bases unmatched to any gene: 13. Germline lookup yields CDR1 MNHNS and CDR2 SASEGT. The CDR3 runs 18 residues. CDR3 region: CASSEALYGTGGLNEQFF. CDR3 DNA: TGTGCCAGCAGTGAAGCGCTTTATGGAACAGGGGGCTTGAATGAGCAGTTCTTC.

As concerns this clonotype: One end of the junction does not line up with germline, which may come from a read error. This chain joins TRBV7-2 and TRBJ2-1, with a tentative D call TRBD1 (5 bases). The germline gives CDR1 SGHTA, CDR2 FQGNSA. The CDR3 is 12 residues long. CDR3 in DNA: TGTGACAGCAGCGCCAGGGTCTTTGAGCAGTTCTTC. Translating it yields CDSSARVFEQFF. Variable domain in full (rest from reference TRBV7-2 and TRBJ2-1): GAGVSQSPSNKVTEKGKDVELRCDPISGHTALYWYRQSLGQGLEFLIYFQGNSAPDKSGLPSDRFSAERTGGSVSTLTIQRTQQEDSAVYLCDSSARVFEQFFGPGTRLTVL.

V usage is TRBV5-1 and J usage is TRBJ1-2, with D hard to call. The CDR3 extends over 14 amino acids. V was trimmed by 4 bases and J by 7 bases, leaving 17 bases between them. CDR1 is SGHRS and CDR2 is YFSETQ in the germline V gene. The CDR3 loop reads CASSLGPGNGGYTF. Written as DNA, the CDR3 is TGCGCCAGCAGCCTGGGCCCCGGGAATGGTGGCTACACCTTC. The full variable domain, completed using reference TRBV5-1 and TRBJ1-2, is KAGVTQTPRYLIKTRGQQVTLSCSPISGHRSVSWYQQTPGQGLQFLFEYFSETQRNKGNFPGRFSGRQFSNSRSEMNVSTLELGDSALYLCASSLGPGNGGYTFGSGTRLTVV.

Turning to this clonotype: An end of the junction does not agree with germline; a read error may underlie this. This sequence joins TRBV20-1 and TRBJ2-3; TRBD2 might be the D (5 bases). CDR1 and CDR2 from the germline V gene are DFQATT and SNEGSKA (reference sequence). The CDR3 loop spans 16 amino acids. The CDR3 loop reads CCARDKSGLSTDTQYF. CDR3 coding DNA: TGCTGTGCTAGAGATAAATCGGGATTAAGCACAGATACGCAGTATTTT.

This clonotype was seen a handful of times. The rearrangement links TRBV12-3 or TRBV12-4 to TRBJ2-5; D call uncertain. V shed 0 bases and J shed 6 bases, with 14 bases lying between them. CDR3 length: 15 amino acids. CDR3 DNA: TGTGCCAGCAGTTTAGCTTCAGGTACCAAGAAGACCCAGTACTTC. Protein sequence: CASSLASGTKKTQYF.

The chain joins TRBV20-1 to TRBJ2-7, with 7 nucleotides matching TRBD2. The ends lost 5 bases at V and 1 base at J; junction bases unmatched: 8. CDR3 length: 14 amino acids. The germline V gene has CDR1 DFQATT and CDR2 SNEGSKA (reference sequence). This chain's CDR3 is CSAYRLARSYEQYF. CDR3 nucleotides: TGCAGTGCTTACCGACTAGCTCGATCCTACGAGCAGTACTTC.

This chain links TRBV6-2 or TRBV6-3 with TRBJ1-2, with D perhaps matching TRBD1 (5 bases). Trimming shortened V by 6 bases and J by 7 bases, and 15 bases separated the two germline ends. CDR1 MNHEY and CDR2 SVGEGT come from the germline V gene. The CDR3 has 13 amino acids. The CDR3 coding sequence is TGTGCCAGCAGCCCGGGACCACTACGTGGCTACACCTTC. It translates to CASSPGPLRGYTF.

This clonotype appeared a few times. V gene TRBV10-3 combines with J gene TRBJ2-7; a weak D match, TRBD1 (5 bases). Trimming took 3 bases from V and 2 from J, leaving 17 bases between them. The CDR3 is 16 residues long. In germline, CDR1 is ENHRY, CDR2 SYGVKD. The CDR3 region is CAISDYKGLGTYEQYF. DNA for the CDR3: TGTGCCATCAGTGACTATAAGGGGCTAGGAACCTACGAGCAGTACTTC.

This clonotype was found a few times. The rearrangement joins TRBV12-3 or TRBV12-4 to TRBJ1-3, with D possibly matching TRBD1 (6 bases). V was pared by 5 bases and J by 0 bases, with 17 bases between. This CDR3 is 17 amino acids long. The CDR3 spells CASSENRASSSGNTIYF. The CDR3 DNA is TGTGCCAGCAGTGAAAACAGGGCCTCATCCTCTGGAAACACCATATATTTT.

This clonotype came up many times. The chain recombines TRBV28 with TRBJ2-5, with 12 positions matching TRBD2. In germline, CDR1 is MDHEN, CDR2 SYDVKM. The CDR3 has 15 amino acids. V dropped 5 bases and J dropped 1; count of bases not matched to a gene: 2. CDR3 residues: CASSLAGGFQETQYF. DNA of the CDR3: TGTGCCAGCAGTCTAGCGGGGGGGTTCCAAGAGACCCAGTACTTC.

The CDR3 loop reads CASSDKDRADGYTF. As DNA, the CDR3 is TGTGCCAGCAGCGACAAGGACAGGGCGGACGGCTACACCTTC. The J gene is TRBJ1-2, the V gene TRBV7-9; 8 bases map to TRBD1. CDR1 and CDR2 from the germline V gene are SEHNR and FQNEAQ (reference sequence). The J segment lost 8 bases and the V segment lost 5 bases, leaving 10 bases of the junction unmatched. The CDR3 extends over 14 amino acids. Full variable domain (missing parts from reference TRBV7-9 and TRBJ1-2): DTGVSQNPRHKITKRGQNVTFRCDPISEHNRLYWYRQTLGQGPEFLTYFQNEAQLEKSRLLSDRFSAERPKGSFSTLEIQRTEQGDSAMYLCASSDKDRADGYTFGSGTRLTVV.

This clonotype was picked up a small number of times. The chain couples TRBV5-1 to TRBJ2-7, with 9 positions matching TRBD1. Germline trimming cut 4 bases from V and 2 bases from J; bases unmatched to any gene: 4. The CDR3 has 14 amino acids. Germline CDR1 SGHRS, CDR2 YFSETQ. The CDR3: CASSPDRGTYEQYF. CDR3 sequence (DNA): TGCGCCAGCAGCCCGGACAGGGGAACCTACGAGCAGTACTTC.

This CDR3 is CASSQDQVWGSSTTLAKNIQYF. As DNA, the CDR3 is TGCGCCAGCAGCCAAGATCAGGTGTGGGGATCAAGCACAACTCTAGCCAAAAACATTCAGTACTTC. The chain employs TRBV4-1 and TRBJ2-4; D is ambiguous. Germline CDR1 MGHRA, CDR2 YSYEKL. This CDR3 is built from 22 residues. The V gene lost 0 bases and the J gene lost 0 bases, with 27 bases spanning the gap.

The J gene is TRBJ2-3, the V gene TRBV9; D remains ambiguous. The V and J ends lost 0 bases and 4 bases respectively, with 9 bases between them. The CDR3 is made up of 14 amino acids. Germline CDR1 reads SGDLS; CDR2 reads YYNGEE. This chain's CDR3 is CASSVEAHADTQYF. For the CDR3, the DNA is TGTGCCAGCAGCGTAGAGGCCCACGCAGATACGCAGTATTTT.

This clonotype turned up a few times. The genes are TRBV5-5 and TRBJ1-2; TRBD1 matches at 9 bases. The J segment lost 2 bases and the V segment lost 5 bases, leaving 4 bases of the junction unmatched. Germline values: CDR1 SGHKS, CDR2 YYEKEE (reference sequence). This CDR3 region has 14 residues. This CDR3 is CASRPGQGNYGYTF. The CDR3 coding sequence is TGTGCCAGCAGGCCGGGACAGGGAAACTATGGCTACACCTTC.

V usage is TRBV6-1 and J usage is TRBJ1-5, with TRBD1 identical over 9 bases. The germline V gene encodes CDR1 MNHNS and CDR2 SASEGT. After removal of 6 bases from V and 4 bases from J, the junction contained 10 bases not matched to a gene. The CDR3 runs 16 residues. In DNA form, the CDR3 reads TGTGCCAGCAGGATATATGGACAGGGGTGGAATCAGCCCCAGCATTTT. This encodes CASRIYGQGWNQPQHF.

V is TRBV6-1 and J is TRBJ2-6; D is unresolved. Per the germline V gene, CDR1 is MNHNS and CDR2 is SASEGT. CDR3 size: 14 residues. V was pared by 5 bases and J by 9 bases, with 14 bases between. The CDR3 reads CASSSKWAVNVLTF. CDR3 coding DNA: TGTGCCAGCAGTAGCAAGTGGGCGGTCAACGTCCTGACTTTC.